The T cell receptor (beta chain) described here comes from a study of CXCR3-negative and CXCR3-positive naive CD8 T cells. As concerns this clonotype: What it binds is not known.

Through 5' RACE with UMI labels, the TRB cDNA libraries were prepared. Each CDR3 protein gets one entry in TCRdb, which reprocessed the 5' RACE reads and gives no DNA. The data include about 89,000 distinct CDR3 sequences; the top ten clones carry around 0.53%. Notes on the study in general: Naive subsets had comparable surface CD5, so TRB CDR3 properties gauged TCR strength. Naive cells that were CXCR3-negative or CXCR3-positive used TRBV-TRBJ genes alike, while memory cells diverged. When CXCR3-positive naive cells were set against CXCR3-negative naive cells, the former had more hydrophobic TRB CDR3s.

This TCR came from a human donor in good health. Some clones in this sample may be carry-over from other donors' samples. Sequenced material: naive CXCR3+ CD8+ T cells from blood. Subset: CD45RO-CCR7+CD27+CD95- naive CD8+ T cells expressing CXCR3 (TNR3+).

The CDR3: CASSFPPRDRGHEQFF. This chain joins TRBV7-6 and TRBJ2-1; TCRdb lists TRBD1, though no DNA is available to test this call. CDR3 size: 16 residues. Germline assignment: CDR1 SGHVS and CDR2 FNYEAQ.